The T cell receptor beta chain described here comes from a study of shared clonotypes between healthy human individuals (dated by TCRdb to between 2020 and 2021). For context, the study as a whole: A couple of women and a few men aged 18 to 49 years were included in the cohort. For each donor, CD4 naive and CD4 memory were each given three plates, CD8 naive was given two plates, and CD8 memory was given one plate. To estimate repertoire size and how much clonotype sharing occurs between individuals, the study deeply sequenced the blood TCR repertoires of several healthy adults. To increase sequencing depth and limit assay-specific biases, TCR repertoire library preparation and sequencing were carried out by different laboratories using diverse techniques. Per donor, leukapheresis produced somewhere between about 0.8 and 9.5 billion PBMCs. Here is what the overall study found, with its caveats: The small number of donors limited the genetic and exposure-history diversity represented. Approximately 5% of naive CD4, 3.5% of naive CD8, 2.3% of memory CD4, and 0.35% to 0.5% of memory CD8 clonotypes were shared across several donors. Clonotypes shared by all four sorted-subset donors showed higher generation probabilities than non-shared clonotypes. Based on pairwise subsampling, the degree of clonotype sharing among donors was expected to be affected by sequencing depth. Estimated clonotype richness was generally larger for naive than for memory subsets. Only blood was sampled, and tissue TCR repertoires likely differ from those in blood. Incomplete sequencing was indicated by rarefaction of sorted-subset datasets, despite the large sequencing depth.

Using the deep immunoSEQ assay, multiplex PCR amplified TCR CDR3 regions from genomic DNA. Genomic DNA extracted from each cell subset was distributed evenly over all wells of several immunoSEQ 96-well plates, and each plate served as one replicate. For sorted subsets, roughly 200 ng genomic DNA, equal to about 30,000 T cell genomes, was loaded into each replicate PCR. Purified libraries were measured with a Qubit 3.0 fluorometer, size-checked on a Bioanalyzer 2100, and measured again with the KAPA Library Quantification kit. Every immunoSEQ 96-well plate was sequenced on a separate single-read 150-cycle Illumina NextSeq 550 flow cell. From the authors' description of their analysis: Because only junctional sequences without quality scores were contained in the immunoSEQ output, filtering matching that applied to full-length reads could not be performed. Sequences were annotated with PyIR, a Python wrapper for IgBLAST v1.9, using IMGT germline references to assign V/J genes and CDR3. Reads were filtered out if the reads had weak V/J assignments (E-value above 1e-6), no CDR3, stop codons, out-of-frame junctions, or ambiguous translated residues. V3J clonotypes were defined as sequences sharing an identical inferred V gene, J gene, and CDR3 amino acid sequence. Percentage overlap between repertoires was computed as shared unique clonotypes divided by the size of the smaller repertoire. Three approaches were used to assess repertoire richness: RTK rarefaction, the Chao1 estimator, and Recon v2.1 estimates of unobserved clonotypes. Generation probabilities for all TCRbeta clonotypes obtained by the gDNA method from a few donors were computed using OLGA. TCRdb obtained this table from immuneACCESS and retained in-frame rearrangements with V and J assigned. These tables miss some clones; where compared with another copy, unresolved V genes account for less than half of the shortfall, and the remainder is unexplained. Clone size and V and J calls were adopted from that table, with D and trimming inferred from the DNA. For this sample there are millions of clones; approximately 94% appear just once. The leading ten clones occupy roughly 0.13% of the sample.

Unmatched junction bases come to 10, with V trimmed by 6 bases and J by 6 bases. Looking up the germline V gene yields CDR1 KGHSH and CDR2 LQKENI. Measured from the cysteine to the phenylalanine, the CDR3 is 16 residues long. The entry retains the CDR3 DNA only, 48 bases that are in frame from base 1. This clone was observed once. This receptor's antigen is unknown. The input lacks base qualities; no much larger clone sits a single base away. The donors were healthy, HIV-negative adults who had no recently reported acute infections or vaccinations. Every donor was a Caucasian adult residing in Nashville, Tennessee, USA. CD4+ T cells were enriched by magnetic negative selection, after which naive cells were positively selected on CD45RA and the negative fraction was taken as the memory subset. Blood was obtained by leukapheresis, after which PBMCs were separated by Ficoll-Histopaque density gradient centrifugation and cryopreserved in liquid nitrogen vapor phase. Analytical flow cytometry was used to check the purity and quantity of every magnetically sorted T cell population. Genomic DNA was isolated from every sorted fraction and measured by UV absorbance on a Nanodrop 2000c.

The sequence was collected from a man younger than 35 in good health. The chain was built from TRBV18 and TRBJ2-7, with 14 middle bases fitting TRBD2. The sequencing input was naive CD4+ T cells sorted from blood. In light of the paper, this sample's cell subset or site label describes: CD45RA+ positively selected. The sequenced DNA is TGTGCCAGCTCCCCGTTCGGGACTAGCGGGAGTCGCGAGCAGTACTTC. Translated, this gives CASSPFGTSGSREQYF.